Shown below are 20 T cell receptor beta chains from a single sample sequenced in a study of control samples from healthy donors and cancer patients. Repertoires were generated with immunoSEQ multiplex PCR, while TCRdb's copy carries only in-frame clones and drops some. The profile covers approximately 190,000 clones, with about 89% appearing a single time and about 1.7% taken by the ten largest. Sequencing used blood. These receptors were collected from a man younger than 40 in good health.

The chain employs TRBV3-1 (or the pseudogene TRBV3-2) and TRBJ1-2; 8 nucleotides align to TRBD1. The V gene end was trimmed by 2 bases and the J gene end by 2 bases; junction bases not matched to a gene: 7. The germline CDR1 and CDR2 sequences are LGHDT and YNNKEL (reference sequence). The CDR3 extends over 16 amino acids. The CDR3 is CASSQSGGERNYGYTF. CDR3 sequence (DNA): TGTGCCAGCAGCCAATCAGGGGGCGAAAGGAACTATGGCTACACCTTC.

J is TRBJ1-1 and V is TRBV6-5; TRBD1 matches 9 bases. Germline V CDR1 and CDR2: MNHEY, SVGAGI. CDR3 size: 15 residues. After removal of 6 bases from V and 0 bases from J, the junction contained 5 bases not matched to a gene. Here the CDR3 reads CASRPGTGMNTEAFF. CDR3 DNA: TGTGCCAGCAGACCCGGGACAGGGATGAACACTGAAGCTTTCTTT.

The chain joins TRBV13 to TRBJ2-1; D not resolved. There are 12 residues in the CDR3. V was trimmed by 3 bases and J by 9 bases, leaving 9 bases between them. From germline, CDR1 is PRHDT and CDR2 FYEKMQ (reference sequence). In DNA, the CDR3 is TGTGCCAGCAGCTTCCGGAGTAGTGAGCAGTTCTTC. Translation gives CASSFRSSEQFF.

J is TRBJ1-2 and V is TRBV19; D is unresolved. CDR1 and CDR2 (germline): LNHDA, SQIVND (reference sequence). Trimming left V 0 bases short and J 0 bases short, with 14 bases between. The length of the CDR3 is 17 residues. DNA for the CDR3: TGTGCCAGTAGTATAGAAGCGACCCTCTATACTAACTATGGCTACACCTTC. Amino acid sequence: CASSIEATLYTNYGYTF.

The genes are TRBV25-1 and TRBJ2-7, with D possibly TRBD1 on 6 matching bases. The germline V gene has CDR1 MGHDK and CDR2 SYGVNS. The length of the CDR3 is 14 residues. V was shortened by 8 bases and J by 2 bases, with 16 bases between the two germline ends. CDR3 amino acids: CASDPGQGTYEQYF. CDR3 sequence (DNA): TGTGCCAGCGATCCAGGGCAGGGGACCTACGAGCAGTACTTC.

This chain joins TRBV19 and TRBJ1-1, with a possible D match to TRBD1 (5 bases). V lost 2 bases and J 6 bases, leaving 10 bases between the germline ends. In germline, CDR1 is LNHDA, CDR2 SQIVND (reference sequence). The CDR3 extends over 13 amino acids. CDR3 DNA: TGTGCCAGTAGTATAATGTTGGGGGCTGAAGCTTTCTTT. It specifies CASSIMLGAEAFF. Combining the CDR3 with reference TRBV19 and TRBJ1-1 gives the whole variable domain DGGITQSPKYLFRKEGQNVTLSCEQNLNHDAMYWYRQDPGQGLRLIYYSQIVNDFQKGDIAEGYSVSREKKESFPLTVTSAQKNPTAFYLCASSIMLGAEAFFGQGTRLTVV.

As for this clone: Mismatch with germline at one junction end may stem from a read error. The chain recombines TRBV4-2 with TRBJ1-1; D is possibly TRBD1 (6 bases). Germline assignment: CDR1 LGHNA and CDR2 YNFKEQ. The CDR3 length is 12 residues. The CDR3 region has the DNA TGTGCCAGCAGCCAAGGTAGACGGGGGCAGATCTTT. Protein sequence: CASSQGRRGQIF.

V and J are TRBV5-8 and TRBJ1-3; 8 bases line up with TRBD1. The CDR3 is made up of 16 amino acids. With 5 bases clipped from V and 7 bases from J, the junction kept 14 bases outside the gene matches. Germline CDR1 reads SGHTS; CDR2 reads YDEGEE. CDR3 sequence reads: CASRSRLAQGANTIYF. In nucleotides, the CDR3 is TGTGCCAGCAGGTCGAGGTTAGCGCAGGGGGCGAACACCATATATTTT.

The chain links TRBV30 to TRBJ1-6, with D unclear. CDR3 length equals 15 residues. V was cut by 3 bases and J by 8 bases, with 17 bases left in between. Germline V gives CDR1 GTSNPN, CDR2 SVGIG (reference sequence). The CDR3 DNA is TGTGCCTGGAGCTTCTCGGACTTACGGGATTCACCCCTCCACTTT. Amino acid sequence: CAWSFSDLRDSPLHF. Variable domain in full (rest from reference TRBV30 and TRBJ1-6): SQTIHQWPATLVQPVGSPLSLECTVEGTSNPNLYWYRQAAGRGLQLLFYSVGIGQISSEVPQNLSASRPQDRQFILSSKKLLLSDSGFYLCAWSFSDLRDSPLHFGNGTRLTVT.

The chain has TRBV5-1 and TRBJ2-7; TRBD1 agrees at 10 bases. The CDR3 is 15 residues long. The germline V gene has CDR1 SGHRS and CDR2 YFSETQ. With V trimmed by 4 bases and J by 0 bases, 4 bases remained unmatched. The CDR3 reads CASSVGQGSSYEQYF. The CDR3 DNA reads as TGCGCCAGCAGCGTGGGACAGGGGAGCTCCTACGAGCAGTACTTC.

The chain joins TRBV5-8 to TRBJ1-4, with 10 nucleotides matching TRBD1. V lost 4 bases, J lost 5 bases, and 5 bases stayed unmatched. The CDR3 is 15 residues long. In germline, CDR1 is SGHTS, CDR2 YDEGEE. CDR3 coding DNA: TGTGCCAGCAGCCTACCGGGACAGGGGAATGAAAAACTGTTTTTT. Amino acids: CASSLPGQGNEKLFF.

The chain is built from TRBV12-3 or TRBV12-4 and TRBJ1-5; D remains unclear. V lost 5 bases and J lost 7, with 12 bases in between. The CDR3 has 13 amino acids. The CDR3, as DNA: TGTGCCAGCAGTCGGACTGTCCCGCAGCCCCAGCATTTT. It encodes CASSRTVPQPQHF.

The genes are TRBV27 and TRBJ1-4; 8 bases map to TRBD1. Germline V lookup: CDR1 MNHEY, CDR2 SMNVEV (reference sequence). This CDR3 region has 12 residues. The ends lost 6 bases at V and 11 bases at J; junction bases unmatched: 5. In DNA form, the CDR3 reads TGTGCCAGCAGCGAGGACAGGGACAAACTGTTTTTT. This translates into CASSEDRDKLFF.

The chain has TRBV5-1 and TRBJ2-4, with TRBD1 matching over 7 bases. V gave up 2 bases and J gave up 8 bases; unmatched junction bases: 1. The CDR3 runs to 12 residues. The germline gives CDR1 SGHRS, CDR2 YFSETQ. The CDR3 DNA follows: TGCGCCAGCAGCTTACAGGGGTACATTCAGTACTTC. It is translated as CASSLQGYIQYF.

The V gene is TRBV5-1, the J gene TRBJ2-7, with TRBD2 as a possible D gene (6 bases). The CDR3 contains 15 residues. Between the trimmed V and J ends, which lost 4 bases and 7 bases, there was a span of 21 bases. CDR1 SGHRS and CDR2 YFSETQ come from the germline V gene. The CDR3 nucleotides read TGCGCCAGCAGCCTCCAGCCGGACGGTGGAGGGGAGCAGTACTTC. It encodes CASSLQPDGGGEQYF.

The rearrangement uses TRBV30 and TRBJ1-1; no definite D call. CDR1 and CDR2 from the germline V gene are GTSNPN and SVGIG (reference sequence). The CDR3 runs to 14 residues. Trimming cost V 0 bases and J 3 bases, with 11 bases left between them. CDR3 bases: TGTGCCTGGAGTGTACAGTGGAAGGACACTGAAGCTTTCTTT. This sequence encodes CAWSVQWKDTEAFF.

The chain has TRBV24-1 and TRBJ1-2; TRBD1 might be the D (5 bases). Germline CDR1 is KGHDR and CDR2 is SFDVKD. V lost 1 base, J lost 6 bases, and 11 bases lay in between. The length of the CDR3 is 14 residues. The CDR3 nucleotides read TGTGCCACCAGTGATTTTGGGGACGGAGATGGCTACACCTTC. It codes for CATSDFGDGDGYTF.

V is TRBV27 and J is TRBJ2-4; the D is unclear. V shed 6 bases and J shed 5 bases, with 8 bases lying between them. The length of the CDR3 is 12 residues. CDR1 MNHEY and CDR2 SMNVEV come from the germline V gene (reference sequence). DNA for the CDR3: TGTGCCAGCAGCCCCAAAGAAAACATTCAGTACTTC. Amino acid sequence: CASSPKENIQYF.

This chain uses TRBV14 with TRBJ2-7, with a possible D match to TRBD1 (6 bases). V was pared by 4 bases and J by 2 bases, with 12 bases between. Germline CDR1 reads SGHDN; CDR2 reads FVKESK. This CDR3 is built from 14 residues. In DNA form, the CDR3 reads TGTGCCAGCAGCCTTTCCGGGACAACCTACGAGCAGTACTTC. The encoded protein is CASSLSGTTYEQYF.

The genes are TRBV27 and TRBJ2-3; 11 positions match TRBD2. Trimming removed 0 bases from V and 2 bases from J; junction bases left unmatched: 7. CDR3 length: 18 amino acids. The germline V gene encodes CDR1 MNHEY and CDR2 SMNVEV (reference sequence). The CDR3 region has the DNA TGTGCCAGCAGTTTATCGCTAGCGGGGGGCCCGTTCACAGATACGCAGTATTTT. Its protein product is CASSLSLAGGPFTDTQYF.